These 26 T cell receptor beta chains were sequenced from one sample in a study of identical twins. TCRdb independently ran MiXCR on the 5' RACE reads; one entry per CDR3 protein. This sample has hundreds of thousands of distinct CDR3 sequences; roughly 8% occur once, and the top ten carry approximately 0.96%. The data also belong to a second study, concerning yellow fever vaccine responses in identical twins.

Sequencing was performed on PBMCs. The receptors derive from a woman under 30 in good health.

This clonotype came up many times. This chain joins TRBV11-2 and TRBJ1-6, with D unresolved. The V and J ends lost 5 bases and 15 bases respectively, with 14 bases between them. The CDR3 is 12 residues long. The V gene's germline CDR1 is SGHAT and CDR2 FQNNGV. The CDR3 nucleotides are TGTGCCAGCAGCCCCGATTCGTCAAGCCTCCACTTT. This gives the protein CASSPDSSSLHF.

This clonotype has just a few counts. The chain recombines TRBV20-1 with TRBJ2-1; D is unclear. Looked up from germline, CDR1 is DFQATT and CDR2 is SNEGSKA (reference sequence). The CDR3 runs to 15 residues. V dropped 2 bases and J dropped 0 bases, with 11 bases sitting between them. The CDR3 protein is CSARIRSASYNEQFF. The CDR3 DNA follows: TGCAGTGCTAGAATAAGGTCAGCCTCCTACAATGAGCAGTTCTTC.

The rearrangement links TRBV6-5 to TRBJ1-2; TRBD1 matches 8 bases. The CDR3 runs 12 residues. Germline V CDR1 and CDR2: MNHEY, SVGAGI. V lost 7 bases, J lost 8 bases, and 6 bases stayed unmatched. Here the CDR3 reads CASKQGEHGYTF. CDR3 DNA: TGTGCCAGCAAACAGGGGGAGCACGGCTACACCTTC.

The chain employs TRBV20-1 and TRBJ2-4, with D possibly being TRBD2 (5 bases). Germline-derived CDR1 and CDR2 are DFQATT and SNEGSKA (reference sequence). Trimming took off 0 bases at V and 2 bases at J, with 11 bases between the two ends. CDR3 length: 15 amino acids. CDR3 nucleotides: TGCAGTGCTAGAGACCCCCGGGGAACCAAAAACATTCAGTACTTC. Amino acid sequence: CSARDPRGTKNIQYF.

This clonotype was seen many times. The chain carries TRBV7-8 and TRBJ2-7; TRBD2 matches at 7 bases. The germline CDR1 and CDR2 sequences are SGHVS and FQNEAQ. This CDR3 is 12 amino acids long. With 6 bases clipped from V and 2 bases from J, the junction kept 1 base outside the gene matches. CDR3 sequence: CASSGTTYEQYF. In DNA, the CDR3 is TGTGCCAGCAGTGGGACTACCTACGAGCAGTACTTC.

The sample holds many counts of this clonotype. This chain uses TRBV20-1 with TRBJ1-5; no clear D gene. The CDR3 consists of 14 residues. V lost 4 bases and J 2 bases, leaving 12 bases between the germline ends. Germline V gene data show CDR1 as DFQATT and CDR2 as SNEGSKA (reference sequence). CDR3 DNA sequence: TGCAGTGCTAAGGGCGAGGCGGGCAATCAGCCCCAGCATTTT. Encoded protein: CSAKGEAGNQPQHF.

This clonotype was counted many times. This chain connects TRBV7-8 to TRBJ2-3; possible D gene TRBD2, 6 bases. The germline gives CDR1 SGHVS, CDR2 FQNEAQ. Trimming removed 5 bases from V and 3 bases from J, with 21 bases in between. The CDR3 covers 17 residues. CDR3 amino acids: CASSHSVAGIGTDTQYF. CDR3 nucleotide sequence: TGTGCCAGCAGCCATTCAGTCGCGGGAATAGGGACAGATACGCAGTATTTT. Full variable domain (remainder filled in from reference TRBV7-8 and TRBJ2-3): GAGVSQSPRYKVAKRGQDVALRCDPISGHVSLFWYQQALGQGPEFLTYFQNEAQLDKSGLPSDRFFAERPEGSVSTLKIQRTQQEDSAVYLCASSHSVAGIGTDTQYFGPGTRLTVL.

This clonotype has more than one count but fewer than ten. The chain uses TRBV6-5 and TRBJ1-6; D is undetermined. The CDR3 contains 15 residues. CDR1 is MNHEY and CDR2 is SVGAGI in the germline V gene. V lost 5 bases, J lost 5 bases, and 13 bases lay in between. The CDR3 reads CASSHIPGDNSPLHF. The CDR3 bases are TGTGCCAGCAGTCACATACCGGGCGATAATTCACCCCTCCACTTT.

A few counts support this clonotype. This chain links TRBV2 with TRBJ1-2, with D possibly being TRBD1 (5 bases). V lost 1 base and J 4 bases, leaving 13 bases between the germline ends. The germline V gene has CDR1 SNHLY and CDR2 FYNNEI. This CDR3 region has 15 residues. The CDR3, as DNA: TGTGCCAGCAGTGAAGAACCAGGGAGAATCTATGGCTACACCTTC. It encodes CASSEEPGRIYGYTF.

This clonotype was counted between two and nine times. The genes are TRBV7-6 and TRBJ1-5; D ambiguous. Germline CDR1 is SGHVS and CDR2 is FNYEAQ. The CDR3 is 13 amino acids. The V and J ends lost 1 base and 5 bases respectively, with 6 bases between them. CDR3 residues: CASSLGVYQPQHF. The CDR3 nucleotides read TGTGCCAGCAGCTTAGGGGTCTATCAGCCCCAGCATTTT.

A few counts support this clonotype. The V and J genes are TRBV20-1 and TRBJ1-5; the D gene is possibly TRBD1 (5 bases). Trimming pared 6 bases from V and 6 bases from J, leaving 18 bases between. CDR3 size: 14 residues. In germline, CDR1 is DFQATT, CDR2 SNEGSKA (reference sequence). In nucleotides, the CDR3 is TGCAGTGCCCCCCGGTTCCAGGGATCTCAGCCCCAGCATTTT. It codes for CSAPRFQGSQPQHF.

This clonotype was counted ten times or more. This chain connects TRBV20-1 to TRBJ1-2; D might be TRBD1 (5 bases). This CDR3 contains 12 residues. Germline CDR1 reads DFQATT; CDR2 reads SNEGSKA (reference sequence). V was clipped by 1 base and J by 8 bases, with 11 bases between them. CDR3 in amino acids: CSARGRDRGYTF. The CDR3 DNA reads as TGCAGTGCTAGAGGCCGGGACCGGGGCTACACCTTC.

In its sample, this clonotype was seen many times. The V call is TRBV29-1, the J call TRBJ2-7; D unclear. The germline V gene has CDR1 SQVTM and CDR2 ANQGSEA. The V and J ends lost 7 bases and 2 bases respectively, with 15 bases between them. CDR3 length: 13 residues. Written as DNA, the CDR3 is TGCAGCGCCGGTCCTGGCGGAACCTACGAGCAGTACTTC. Its translation: CSAGPGGTYEQYF.

This clonotype was picked up a small number of times. This chain joins TRBV5-1 and TRBJ2-3, with 7 bases aligning to TRBD2. This CDR3 is 15 amino acids long. From germline, CDR1 is SGHRS and CDR2 YFSETQ. V shed 4 bases and J 6 bases; nucleotides not matched to a gene: 11. The CDR3 reads CASSNSGAAGDTQYF. CDR3 sequence (DNA): TGCGCCAGCAGCAACAGCGGGGCGGCGGGGGATACGCAGTATTTT.

This clonotype was detected only a few times. The V and J genes are TRBV29-1 and TRBJ2-5, with D perhaps given as TRBD1 or TRBD2 (5 bases each). CDR3 length equals 14 residues. From germline, CDR1 is SQVTM and CDR2 ANQGSEA. V was shortened by 3 bases and J by 0 bases, with 11 bases between the two germline ends. CDR3 in DNA: TGCAGCGTTGATTATCCGGGACACCAAGAGACCCAGTACTTC. This encodes CSVDYPGHQETQYF.

This clonotype came up a few times. The chain links TRBV20-1 to TRBJ2-7; 10 bases line up with TRBD1. The CDR3 has 13 residues. CDR1 and CDR2 (germline): DFQATT, SNEGSKA (reference sequence). The V and J ends lost 4 bases and 3 bases, in that order; junction bases with no gene match: 3. This chain's CDR3 is CSAKGQGLYEQYF. The CDR3 DNA is TGCAGTGCTAAGGGACAGGGGCTCTACGAGCAGTACTTC.

The chain links TRBV7-2 to TRBJ2-3; D is unclear. The germline V gene has CDR1 SGHTA and CDR2 FQGNSA. The CDR3 sequence is 13 residues long. V was cut by 6 bases and J by 5 bases, with 12 bases left in between. This chain's CDR3 is CASRQLGLDTQYF. CDR3 nucleotide sequence: TGTGCCAGCAGACAATTGGGGTTAGATACGCAGTATTTT.

The sample holds a few counts of this clonotype. The chain couples TRBV12-3 or TRBV12-4 to TRBJ2-5, with D possibly TRBD1 on 6 matching bases. V lost 10 bases and J lost 7, with 19 bases in between. The CDR3 is 13 amino acids. The CDR3, as DNA: TGTGCCACCGGATCTGACAGGCTCGGGACCCAGTACTTC. It is translated as CATGSDRLGTQYF.

This clonotype was counted ten times or more. The rearrangement uses TRBV29-1 and TRBJ2-1; no firm D call. Germline CDR1 reads SQVTM; CDR2 reads ANQGSEA. V lost 8 bases and J lost 6, with 11 bases in between. This CDR3 region has 11 residues. The DNA of the CDR3 is TGCAGCCTCTTTTGGGTCAATGAGCAGTTCTTC. It yields the protein CSLFWVNEQFF.

This clonotype appeared many times. The genes are TRBV12-3 or TRBV12-4 and TRBJ2-1; 10 bases map to TRBD2. CDR3 size: 16 residues. J gave up 9 bases and V 2 bases, and 10 bases lay outside the gene matches. The DNA for the CDR3 is TGTGCCAGCAGTTTAACTTCAGCGGGGGGGCTCTCTGAGCAGTTCTTC. This codes for CASSLTSAGGLSEQFF.

V gene TRBV7-9 combines with J gene TRBJ1-1, with TRBD1 identical over 7 bases. The CDR3 covers 15 residues. Germline-derived CDR1 and CDR2 are SEHNR and FQNEAQ (reference sequence). V was pared by 0 bases and J by 4 bases, with 5 bases of the junction left unmatched. This CDR3 reads CASSLAQTGFTEAFF. CDR3 nucleotide sequence: TGTGCCAGCAGCTTAGCGCAGACAGGGTTCACTGAAGCTTTCTTT.

This clonotype was recorded many times. V is TRBV29-1 and J is TRBJ2-5; D remains unclear. Germline V gene data show CDR1 as SQVTM and CDR2 as ANQGSEA. V shed 2 bases and J shed 2 bases, with 9 bases lying between them. CDR3 size: 13 residues. The CDR3 nucleotides read TGCAGCGTTGAACTCCCCGGGCAAGAGACCCAGTACTTC. Translating gives CSVELPGQETQYF.

This clonotype came up many times. V usage is TRBV14 and J usage is TRBJ2-1, with D tentatively TRBD1 or TRBD2 (7 bases each). Trimming removed 3 bases at V and 6 bases at J, with 15 bases between. The CDR3 runs to 15 residues. Germline V CDR1 and CDR2: SGHDN, FVKESK. The CDR3 DNA reads as TGTGCCAGCAGCCACCCGACAGGGAGGGGCAATGAGCAGTTCTTC. This codes for CASSHPTGRGNEQFF.

This clonotype has only a few counts. The rearrangement joins TRBV2 to TRBJ2-7; D perhaps matches TRBD2 (5 bases). The V end lost 10 bases, the J end lost 6 bases, and 19 bases lay between the germline ends. The CDR3 extends over 13 amino acids. The germline CDR1 and CDR2 sequences are SNHLY and FYNNEI. CDR3 residues: CAMARELDREQYF. Here the CDR3 DNA reads TGTGCCATGGCAAGGGAACTAGACCGCGAGCAGTACTTC.

V gene TRBV5-4 combines with J gene TRBJ1-2; 10 nucleotides line up with TRBD1. The germline gives CDR1 SGHNT, CDR2 YYREEE (reference sequence). The CDR3 has 16 amino acids. V was pared by 5 bases and J by 0 bases, with 7 bases of the junction left unmatched. The CDR3 coding sequence is TGTGCCAGCAGTTCCGGGACAGGGGTGTCTAACTATGGCTACACCTTC. Its protein product is CASSSGTGVSNYGYTF.

This chain links TRBV6-1 with TRBJ2-5, with D tentatively TRBD2 (7 bases). The CDR3 covers 16 residues. V lost 1 base to trimming and J lost 4 bases, with 16 bases between them. CDR1 and CDR2 (germline): MNHNS, SASEGT. In nucleotides, the CDR3 is TGTGCCAGCAGTGAAGGGGGGCTATGGGGGGGAGAGACCCAGTACTTC. Its translation: CASSEGGLWGGETQYF.